This TCR beta chain comes out of a study of human T cells and chemical hapten exposure. Study in general: Throughout a study of roughly 25 weeks, patients underwent weekly scalp administration of diphenylcyclopropenone doses. The patch tests put 0.01% DPC on the skin of the upper back and were read 6 days later.

This clonotype was seen repeatedly, ten times or more. MiXCR, run by TCRdb on the RACE reads, gives a single entry per CDR3 protein. The sample contains about 360,000 distinct CDR3 sequences, nearly 5% of which appear only once. The time point denotes: patch test 1, 2 weeks after DPC sensitization. Specified treatment: therapeutic diphenylcyclopropenone sensitization with weekly scalp DPC. The CDR3 spans 13 residues. The V end lost 1 base, the J end lost 1 base, and 4 bases lay between the germline ends. Germline V gene data show CDR1 as SGHAT and CDR2 as FQNNGV. The J gene is TRBJ1-1, the V gene TRBV11-2; D gene unclear. The source material was whole blood, sampled in connection with sensitization to the hapten diphenylcyclopropenone (DPC). The clonotype originates from a woman in her forties or fifties with alopecia areata. Some clones in this sample may be carry-over from other donors' samples. The CDR3 sequence: CASSLVWNTEAFF. The CDR3 DNA reads as TGTGCCAGCAGCTTAGTGTGGAACACTGAAGCTTTCTTT.